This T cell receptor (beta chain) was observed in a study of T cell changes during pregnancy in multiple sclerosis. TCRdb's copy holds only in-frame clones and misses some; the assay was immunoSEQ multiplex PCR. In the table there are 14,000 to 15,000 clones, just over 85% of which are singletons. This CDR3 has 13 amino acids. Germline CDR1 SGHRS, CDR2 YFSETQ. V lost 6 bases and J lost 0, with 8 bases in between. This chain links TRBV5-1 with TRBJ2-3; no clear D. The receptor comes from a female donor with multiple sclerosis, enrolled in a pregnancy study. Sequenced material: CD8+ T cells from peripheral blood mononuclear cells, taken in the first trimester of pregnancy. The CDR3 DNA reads TGCGCCAGCACCTCTAGAAGCACAGATACGCAGTATTTT. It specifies CASTSRSTDTQYF. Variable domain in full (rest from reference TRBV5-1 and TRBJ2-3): KAGVTQTPRYLIKTRGQQVTLSCSPISGHRSVSWYQQTPGQGLQFLFEYFSETQRNKGNFPGRFSGRQFSNSRSEMNVSTLELGDSALYLCASTSRSTDTQYFGPGTRLTVL.